These 16 T cell receptor beta chains originate from one sample sequenced in a study of blood T cell repertoires in COVID-19. The table came from immunoSEQ multiplex PCR; TCRdb's copy has only in-frame clones and leaves some out. The table has tens of thousands of clones, 86% seen once; the top ten hold about 4%. Sequencing was done on a sample of peripheral blood. These TCRs come from a man aged 65 to 85 with active COVID-19.

A single count supports this clone. This chain connects TRBV7-9 to TRBJ2-1; TRBD2 matches at 7 bases. V gave up 6 bases and J gave up 9 bases; unmatched junction bases: 11. Germline V gene lookup returns CDR1 SEHNR and CDR2 FQNEAQ (reference sequence). CDR3 length: 14 residues. The CDR3 DNA reads as TGTGCCAGCAGGAGCCAAAGCGGGATGGTTGAGCAGTTCTTC. Translated: CASRSQSGMVEQFF.

The chain joins TRBV6-5 to TRBJ1-1, with 9 bases matching TRBD1. V dropped 7 bases and J dropped 7; count of bases not matched to a gene: 10. Germline lookup yields CDR1 MNHEY and CDR2 SVGAGI. This CDR3 has 14 amino acids. The CDR3 bases are TGTGCCAGCACCTCCCGGGACAGGGACGGTGAAGCTTTCTTT. It is translated as CASTSRDRDGEAFF.

This sequence joins TRBV7-2 and TRBJ2-3, with 8 bases that match TRBD2. J lost 1 base, V lost 5 bases, and 8 bases had no gene match. This CDR3 has 16 amino acids. Germline CDR1 SGHTA, CDR2 FQGNSA. For the CDR3, the DNA is TGTGCCAGCAGCCCGACCGGGAGGGAAGGCACAGATACGCAGTATTTT. Translated: CASSPTGREGTDTQYF.

This clone is a singleton in its sample. The chain has TRBV5-1 and TRBJ2-1, with a tentative D call TRBD2 (5 bases). The germline gives CDR1 SGHRS, CDR2 YFSETQ. Deletions cut 4 bases from V and 8 bases from J, with 16 bases between. The CDR3 is 14 amino acids. The CDR3 nucleotides are TGCGCCAGCAGCCCCCGGACTCCCCGGGATGAGCAGTTCTTC. This gives the protein CASSPRTPRDEQFF. The entire variable domain, with the rest obtained from reference TRBV5-1 and TRBJ2-1, is as follows: KAGVTQTPRYLIKTRGQQVTLSCSPISGHRSVSWYQQTPGQGLQFLFEYFSETQRNKGNFPGRFSGRQFSNSRSEMNVSTLELGDSALYLCASSPRTPRDEQFFGPGTRLTVL.

The chain employs TRBV7-2 and TRBJ1-5, with D possibly TRBD1 on 5 matching bases. Trimming left V 1 base short and J 7 bases short, with 11 bases between. The CDR3 runs 14 residues. The germline gives CDR1 SGHTA, CDR2 FQGNSA. CDR3 bases: TGTGCCAGCAGCTTAGACGGGGGGGAGCAGCCCCAGCATTTT. It is translated as CASSLDGGEQPQHF.

The V gene is TRBV6-5, the J gene TRBJ2-1; possibly TRBD1 for D (6 bases). The length of the CDR3 is 15 residues. The V end was cut by 6 bases, the J end by 2 bases, with 14 bases between. Germline-derived CDR1 and CDR2 are MNHEY and SVGAGI. CDR3 nucleotide sequence: TGTGCCAGCAGCGCCCGTGGGGGCACCTACAATGAGCAGTTCTTC. Translating gives CASSARGGTYNEQFF.

The V call is TRBV19, the J call TRBJ2-7; perhaps TRBD2 as D (5 bases). The CDR3 is 13 residues long. Looked up from germline, CDR1 is LNHDA and CDR2 is SQIVND (reference sequence). V was clipped by 6 bases and J by 3 bases, with 12 bases between them. The CDR3 DNA follows: TGTGCCAGTAGCTCCCAGCGGTACTACGAGCAGTACTTC. This translates into CASSSQRYYEQYF.

This clone occurred once. In nucleotides, the CDR3 is TGTGCCAGCAGGAGGACGGGGGGCAACACAGATACGCAGTATTTT. As protein: CASRRTGGNTDTQYF. The chain recombines TRBV28 with TRBJ2-3; D might be TRBD2 (7 bases). The germline V gene has CDR1 MDHEN and CDR2 SYDVKM. The CDR3 is 15 residues long. Trimming left V 6 bases short and J 2 bases short, with 15 bases between. Full variable domain (missing parts from reference TRBV28 and TRBJ2-3): DVKVTQSSRYLVKRTGEKVFLECVQDMDHENMFWYRQDPGLGLRLIYFSYDVKMKEKGDIPEGYSVSREKKERFSLILESASTNQTSMYLCASRRTGGNTDTQYFGPGTRLTVL.

The rearrangement links TRBV9 to TRBJ1-3; D ambiguous. Trimming pared 0 bases from V and 0 bases from J, leaving 13 bases between. CDR3 length: 17 amino acids. Germline V gene lookup returns CDR1 SGDLS and CDR2 YYNGEE. This CDR3 is CASSVGGATSSGNTIYF. The CDR3 bases are TGTGCCAGCAGCGTAGGGGGAGCGACCAGCTCTGGAAACACCATATATTTT.

The rearrangement uses TRBV4-3 and TRBJ2-3, with 7 positions matching TRBD1. Germline-derived CDR1 and CDR2 are LGHNA and YSLEER. V was clipped by 1 base and J by 5 bases; unmatched bases: 12. There are 17 residues in the CDR3. This CDR3 reads CASSQAGTATGIDTQYF. Written as DNA, the CDR3 is TGCGCCAGCAGCCAAGCCGGGACAGCGACTGGTATAGATACGCAGTATTTT.

V usage is TRBV6-1 and J usage is TRBJ2-1, with D maybe TRBD2 (5 bases). The V and J ends lost 0 bases and 5 bases respectively, with 8 bases between them. The CDR3 contains 14 residues. Looked up from germline, CDR1 is MNHNS and CDR2 is SASEGT. CDR3 loop: CASSEARADNEQFF. In DNA, the CDR3 is TGTGCCAGCAGTGAAGCGCGAGCGGACAATGAGCAGTTCTTC.

The chain is built from TRBV19 and TRBJ2-1, with TRBD1 identical over 11 bases. The CDR3 has 14 residues. Germline lookup yields CDR1 LNHDA and CDR2 SQIVND (reference sequence). J was trimmed by 6 bases and V by 3 bases; bases with no gene match: 1. This CDR3 reads CASSMGQGVNEQFF. The CDR3 nucleotides read TGTGCCAGTAGTATGGGACAGGGGGTCAATGAGCAGTTCTTC. Variable domain in full (rest from reference TRBV19 and TRBJ2-1): DGGITQSPKYLFRKEGQNVTLSCEQNLNHDAMYWYRQDPGQGLRLIYYSQIVNDFQKGDIAEGYSVSREKKESFPLTVTSAQKNPTAFYLCASSMGQGVNEQFFGPGTRLTVL.

This clone is a singleton in its sample. Here the CDR3 reads CASSALGQGEQFF. The CDR3 DNA reads as TGTGCCAGCAGCGCGCTAGGACAGGGGGAGCAGTTCTTC. The rearrangement uses TRBV7-2 and TRBJ2-1; 9 nucleotides align to TRBD1. The CDR3 runs 13 residues. Germline CDR1 is SGHTA and CDR2 is FQGNSA. With 5 bases clipped from V and 10 bases from J, the junction kept 6 bases outside the gene matches.

The rearrangement joins TRBV30 to TRBJ1-1; a possible D gene is TRBD1 (5 bases). Germline V gene data show CDR1 as GTSNPN and CDR2 as SVGIG (reference sequence). The CDR3 is 13 amino acids. Trimming stripped 1 base from V and 3 bases from J, with 9 bases between. The chain's CDR3 is CAWSGRADTEAFF. The CDR3 nucleotides are TGTGCCTGGAGTGGCAGGGCGGACACTGAAGCTTTCTTT.

The rearrangement links TRBV5-4 to TRBJ2-5, with D tentatively TRBD1 (6 bases). The CDR3 sequence is 15 residues long. Per germline, CDR1 SGHNT and CDR2 YYREEE (reference sequence). Trimming stripped 4 bases from V and 0 bases from J, with 13 bases between. CDR3 DNA: TGTGCCAGCAGCCCGTTGGGGGCGAACCAAGAGACCCAGTACTTC. As protein: CASSPLGANQETQYF.

This chain links TRBV11-2 with TRBJ2-7; D call uncertain. V lost 5 bases and J 5 bases, leaving 7 bases between the germline ends. This CDR3 contains 11 residues. The germline gives CDR1 SGHAT, CDR2 FQNNGV. The CDR3 protein is CASSPGHEQYF. CDR3 nucleotide sequence: TGTGCCAGCAGCCCTGGCCACGAGCAGTACTTC.